This T cell receptor (beta chain) comes out of a study of patients and donors after allogeneic stem cell transplantation. TCRdb re-called the RT-PCR reads through MiXCR, storing one row per CDR3 protein. The table shows roughly 880,000 distinct CDR3 sequences, with 18% occurring only once. Trimming removed 4 bases from V and 9 bases from J, with 12 bases in between. Germline loops: CDR1 SQVTM, CDR2 ANQGSEA. The CDR3 extends over 11 amino acids. The rearrangement links TRBV29-1 to TRBJ2-5; D is unresolved. The source of this sequence is a human donor who was either an allogeneic HSCT recipient or a stem cell or donor lymphocyte infusion donor (not recorded which). It is not recorded whose cells these are; they may come from a transplant donor. The sequenced sample consisted of blood, either unsorted or a sorted T cell fraction (not recorded which). The CDR3 protein is CSVGGELPQYF. The CDR3 DNA is TGCAGCGTTGGAGGAGAACTCCCCCAGTACTTC. The full variable domain, rest sourced from reference TRBV29-1 and TRBJ2-5, is SAVISQKPSRDICQRGTSLTIQCQVDSQVTMMFWYRQQPGQSLTLIATANQGSEATYESGFVIDKFPISRPNLTFSTLTVSNMSPEDSSIYLCSVGGELPQYFGPGTRLLVL.